This entry is about one T cell receptor (beta chain). Its antigen is not identified. The data stem from a study of shared clonotypes between healthy human individuals. Replicate sorted-subset PCRs were loaded with around 0.2 ug DNA, 30,000 or so T cell genomes. TCRdb's table, derived via immunoSEQ multiplex PCR, lists solely in-frame clones and lacks some. The table lists roughly 2.1 million clones, 90% to 95% of them singletons. Notes on the study in general: Researchers sampled blood only, noting tissue repertoires likely differ. Relative to memory subsets, naive subsets generally showed larger estimated richness.

With 5 bases removed from V and 1 base from J, the gap between germline ends came to 14 bases. This CDR3 region has 15 residues. Germline V lookup: CDR1 SEHNR, CDR2 FQNEAQ (reference sequence). Positive CCR7 selection of CD45RO-negative cells yielded the naive CD8 cells, and terminally differentiated effector memory CD45RA+ cells were excluded. Sequencing used naive CD8+ T cells from PBMCs. This TCR was recovered from a man aged 18 to 30 in good health. Some clones in this sample may be carry-over from other donors' samples. V is TRBV7-9 and J is TRBJ2-5; tentative D call: TRBD1 (6 bases). The CDR3 reads CASSHPQGFQETQYF. The CDR3 DNA sequence: TGTGCCAGCAGCCATCCACAGGGCTTCCAAGAGACCCAGTACTTC.